Listed here are 25 T cell receptor beta chains from one sample, sequenced in a study of shared clonotypes between healthy human individuals. The repertoire was sequenced with immunoSEQ multiplex PCR; TCRdb's copy has only in-frame clones and lacks some. The sample lists about 480,000 clones; about four fifths were seen once. The sample consisted of PBMCs. The source is a woman aged 40 to 50 in good health. Some clones in this sample may be carry-over from other donors' samples.

The chain is built from TRBV7-3 and TRBJ2-7; D is unclear. The germline CDR1 and CDR2 sequences are SGHTA and FQGTGA. This CDR3 has 16 amino acids. The germline V and J ends were trimmed by 3 bases and 4 bases, with 19 bases remaining between them. The CDR3 DNA reads TGTGCCAGCAGCTTCGAGTTCTCTATCCGCAATTACGAGCAGTACTTC. Protein: CASSFEFSIRNYEQYF.

This clone was seen a few times. The genes are TRBV30 and TRBJ1-4; perhaps TRBD1 as D (6 bases). Germline CDR1 is GTSNPN and CDR2 is SVGIG (reference sequence). The CDR3 is 14 amino acids. V was pared by 0 bases and J by 7 bases, with 12 bases between. For the CDR3, the DNA is TGTGCCTGGAGTGTAATGGGGGCGGCTGAAAAACTGTTTTTT. The encoded protein is CAWSVMGAAEKLFF.

This clone was counted a single time. The chain uses TRBV2 and TRBJ2-1; the D gene is possibly TRBD1 (7 bases). Germline values: CDR1 SNHLY, CDR2 FYNNEI. This CDR3 contains 14 residues. Trimming stripped 9 bases from V and 4 bases from J, with 16 bases between. The CDR3 DNA sequence: TGTGCCAGAGGTGCGGGACAGAGGTACAATGAGCAGTTCTTC. Its translation: CARGAGQRYNEQFF.

A remark on this clone: The same CDR3 arises from other DNA sequences in this sample as well. The chain uses TRBV19 and TRBJ2-1, with 10 bases aligning to TRBD2. V was clipped by 3 bases and J by 5 bases; unmatched bases: 4. This CDR3 comprises 15 residues. Germline lookup yields CDR1 LNHDA and CDR2 SQIVND (reference sequence). As DNA, the CDR3 is TGTGCCAGTAGTATTCCGGGACTAGCGCACAATGAGCAGTTCTTC. Translation: CASSIPGLAHNEQFF.

Notes on this clone: The sample has other DNA sequences that encode this CDR3 too. The V gene is TRBV5-1, the J gene TRBJ2-2; D is possibly TRBD1 (6 bases). The germline V and J ends were trimmed by 4 bases and 4 bases, with 14 bases remaining between them. The CDR3 consists of 15 residues. Germline CDR1 SGHRS, CDR2 YFSETQ. The CDR3 here is CASSLSGVGTGELFF. The CDR3 region has the DNA TGCGCCAGCAGCCTTTCAGGGGTGGGCACCGGGGAGCTGTTTTTT.

The J gene is TRBJ1-4, the V gene TRBV27; 7 positions match TRBD1. The CDR3 totals 17 residues. Per the germline V gene, CDR1 is MNHEY and CDR2 is SMNVEV (reference sequence). V was pared by 6 bases and J by 3 bases, with 13 bases of the junction left unmatched. This CDR3 is CASSRLTGVGANEKLFF. The DNA of the CDR3 is TGTGCCAGCAGCCGACTCACAGGGGTTGGGGCTAATGAAAAACTGTTTTTT.

Here the CDR3 reads CASSSLGCEEPNYGYTF. CDR3 DNA sequence: TGTGCCAGCAGCAGTCTAGGTTGTGAGGAACCTAACTATGGCTACACCTTC. The J gene is TRBJ1-2, the V gene TRBV21-1. TRBV21-1 is annotated as a pseudogene. CDR3 size: 17 residues.

The V and J genes are TRBV18 and TRBJ2-1; maybe TRBD1 (6 bases). CDR3 size: 15 residues. Between the trimmed V and J ends, which lost 1 base and 8 bases, there was a span of 15 bases. Germline V lookup: CDR1 KGHSH, CDR2 LQKENI. CDR3 DNA: TGTGCCAGCTCACCACGACAGGATCCTTACGATGAGCAGTTCTTC. Its protein is CASSPRQDPYDEQFF. Full variable domain (rest looked up from reference TRBV18 and TRBJ2-1): NAGVMQNPRHLVRRRGQEARLRCSPMKGHSHVYWYRQLPEEGLKFMVYLQKENIIDESGMPKERFSAEFPKEGPSILRIQQVVRGDSAAYFCASSPRQDPYDEQFFGPGTRLTVL.

V is TRBV19 and J is TRBJ2-1, with D possibly matching TRBD2 (5 bases). The germline V and J ends were trimmed by 4 bases and 9 bases, with 10 bases remaining between them. The CDR3 runs to 12 residues. Per the germline V gene, CDR1 is LNHDA and CDR2 is SQIVND (reference sequence). The CDR3 bases are TGTGCCAGTAGTACGGGGTATGCTGAGCAGTTCTTC. Translating gives CASSTGYAEQFF. The variable domain in full, completed from reference TRBV19 and TRBJ2-1, reads DGGITQSPKYLFRKEGQNVTLSCEQNLNHDAMYWYRQDPGQGLRLIYYSQIVNDFQKGDIAEGYSVSREKKESFPLTVTSAQKNPTAFYLCASSTGYAEQFFGPGTRLTVL.

In this sample, this clone turned up a few times. The V call is TRBV10-3, the J call TRBJ1-3; 9 bases match TRBD1. V lost 3 bases to trimming and J lost 4 bases; unmatched junction nucleotides: 4. This CDR3 is built from 15 residues. The germline gives CDR1 ENHRY, CDR2 SYGVKD. CDR3 in amino acids: CAISDPGQGGNTIYF. The CDR3 DNA follows: TGTGCCATCAGTGACCCGGGACAGGGAGGAAACACCATATATTTT.

J is TRBJ2-5 and V is TRBV11-2; D remains unclear. V lost 1 base, J lost 11 bases, and 14 bases lay in between. CDR1 SGHAT and CDR2 FQNNGV come from the germline V gene. The CDR3 is made up of 13 amino acids. CDR3 in DNA: TGTGCCAGCAGCTTAGGCCCGAAGTCGGAGCAGTACTTC. This sequence encodes CASSLGPKSEQYF.

The chain uses TRBV6-1 and TRBJ1-1; 8 bases match TRBD1. In germline, CDR1 is MNHNS, CDR2 SASEGT. This CDR3 has 12 amino acids. V gave up 4 bases and J gave up 8 bases; unmatched junction bases: 3. The CDR3 loop reads CASSGDRYEAFF. CDR3 in DNA: TGTGCCAGCAGTGGGGACAGGTACGAAGCTTTCTTT.

V is TRBV4-1 and J is TRBJ2-1, with TRBD2 identical over 13 bases. The V and J ends lost 4 bases and 3 bases, in that order; junction bases with no gene match: 15. Germline V gene lookup returns CDR1 MGHRA and CDR2 YSYEKL. The CDR3 sequence is 20 residues long. In DNA, the CDR3 is TGCGCCAGCAGCCCGGCCGGGACTAGCGGGATGGGGGGCATCTACAATGAGCAGTTCTTC. Protein: CASSPAGTSGMGGIYNEQFF.

The V and J genes are TRBV4-1 and TRBJ2-5; tentatively, D is TRBD1 (6 bases). V was pared by 1 base and J by 5 bases, with 14 bases between. Germline lookup yields CDR1 MGHRA and CDR2 YSYEKL. The CDR3 contains 15 residues. The CDR3 loop reads CASSQGRGGVETQYF. CDR3 nucleotide sequence: TGCGCCAGCAGCCAAGGCAGGGGTGGAGTGGAGACCCAGTACTTC.

The chain is built from TRBV10-3 and TRBJ1-4, with 8 nucleotides matching TRBD1. The germline V gene encodes CDR1 ENHRY and CDR2 SYGVKD. There are 16 residues in the CDR3. The J segment lost 3 bases and the V segment lost 4 bases, leaving 7 bases of the junction unmatched. CDR3 residues: CAISGRSGGPNEKLFF. For the CDR3, the DNA is TGTGCCATCAGTGGCCGTTCAGGGGGCCCTAATGAAAAACTGTTTTTT.

Here the CDR3 reads CASSKQTGENQPQHF. In DNA, the CDR3 is TGTGCCAGCAGCAAACAGACAGGGGAGAATCAGCCCCAGCATTTT. V and J are TRBV7-9 and TRBJ1-5; 8 nucleotides align to TRBD1. The germline V gene has CDR1 SEHNR and CDR2 FQNEAQ (reference sequence). This CDR3 contains 15 residues. V lost 5 bases to trimming and J lost 4 bases; unmatched junction nucleotides: 7. Combining the CDR3 with reference TRBV7-9 and TRBJ1-5 gives the whole variable domain DTGVSQNPRHKITKRGQNVTFRCDPISEHNRLYWYRQTLGQGPEFLTYFQNEAQLEKSRLLSDRFSAERPKGSFSTLEIQRTEQGDSAMYLCASSKQTGENQPQHFGDGTRLSIL.

V gene TRBV28 combines with J gene TRBJ2-7; 8 bases map to TRBD2. The CDR3 totals 14 residues. V lost 5 bases, J lost 4 bases, and 7 bases stayed unmatched. Per the germline V gene, CDR1 is MDHEN and CDR2 is SYDVKM. Written as DNA, the CDR3 is TGTGCCAGCAGTCGGGGGGGACTACCGTACGAGCAGTACTTC. Protein product: CASSRGGLPYEQYF.

V and J are TRBV23-1 and TRBJ1-5, with 8 bases lining up with TRBD1. TRBV23-1 is an ORF, and what it does is uncertain. The V and J ends lost 6 bases and 4 bases, in that order; junction bases with no gene match: 2. The CDR3 runs 13 residues. The chain's CDR3 is CASRDRGNQPQHF. The CDR3 DNA reads TGCGCCAGCAGAGACAGGGGAAATCAGCCCCAGCATTTT.

The chain recombines TRBV7-2 with TRBJ2-5; TRBD1 is a possible D gene (7 bases). Trimming pared 5 bases from V and 5 bases from J, leaving 21 bases between. The CDR3 consists of 16 residues. From germline, CDR1 is SGHTA and CDR2 FQGNSA. CDR3 in DNA: TGTGCCAGCAGCCAAGGTCGAGAAGCAGGGGGGGAGACCCAGTACTTC. It encodes CASSQGREAGGETQYF.

This chain links TRBV7-5 with TRBJ1-1. TRBV7-5 is flagged as a pseudogene. This CDR3 comprises 12 residues. The CDR3: CARSLANTEAFF. CDR3 nucleotides: TGTGCCAGAAGCTTAGCGAACACTGAAGCTTTCTTT.

This chain uses TRBV19 with TRBJ2-7; D is unclear. The CDR3 consists of 13 residues. V lost 6 bases, J lost 0 bases, and 9 bases lay in between. CDR1 and CDR2 (germline): LNHDA, SQIVND (reference sequence). CDR3 in amino acids: CASSAVSSYEQYF. Here the CDR3 DNA reads TGTGCCAGTAGCGCGGTGAGCTCCTACGAGCAGTACTTC.

The rearrangement joins TRBV5-6 to TRBJ2-1; TRBD2 agrees at 11 bases. The CDR3 runs 17 residues. Germline assignment: CDR1 SGHDT and CDR2 YYEEEE. V lost 4 bases to trimming and J lost 0 bases; unmatched junction nucleotides: 6. The CDR3 DNA is TGTGCCAGCAGCCCGGGACTAGCGGTTAGCTCCTACAATGAGCAGTTCTTC. It is translated as CASSPGLAVSSYNEQFF.

The chain combines TRBV28 with TRBJ1-5; 7 bases align to TRBD1. CDR3 size: 13 residues. With V trimmed by 8 bases and J by 6 bases, 7 bases remained unmatched. Germline CDR1 MDHEN, CDR2 SYDVKM. The DNA for the CDR3 is TGTGCCAGCGAAGGGGGCCGGATTCAGCCCCAGCATTTT. Its translation is CASEGGRIQPQHF. Filled out from reference TRBV28 and TRBJ1-5, the complete variable domain reads DVKVTQSSRYLVKRTGEKVFLECVQDMDHENMFWYRQDPGLGLRLIYFSYDVKMKEKGDIPEGYSVSREKKERFSLILESASTNQTSMYLCASEGGRIQPQHFGDGTRLSIL.

This chain connects TRBV2 to TRBJ2-1; 11 bases fit TRBD1. The CDR3 is made up of 17 amino acids. After removal of 7 bases from V and 1 base from J, the junction contained 9 bases not matched to a gene. Per the germline V gene, CDR1 is SNHLY and CDR2 is FYNNEI. The CDR3: CASTQDRGPYSYNEQFF. DNA for the CDR3: TGTGCCAGCACCCAGGACAGGGGGCCATATTCCTACAATGAGCAGTTCTTC.

The rearrangement joins TRBV28 to TRBJ2-6; the match to TRBD1 covers 8 bases. CDR3 length equals 17 residues. V dropped 7 bases and J dropped 0; count of bases not matched to a gene: 8. Germline V gene lookup returns CDR1 MDHEN and CDR2 SYDVKM. In DNA form, the CDR3 reads TGTGCCAGCAATTCAGGGGGCGCCTTCTCTGGGGCCAACGTCCTGACTTTC. It yields the protein CASNSGGAFSGANVLTF.